This TCR beta chain was found in a study of CXCR3-negative and CXCR3-positive naive CD8 T cells. Germline loops: CDR1 MDHEN, CDR2 SYDVKM. The CDR3 has 16 residues. Study-wide points: More hydrophobic TRB CDR3s occurred in CXCR3-positive than in CXCR3-negative naive cells. Similarly elevated diversity marked both naive subsets, with memory CD8+ cells showing far lower diversity. After cryopreservation, expression of CXCR3 was partially reduced, and most assays were run with fresh PBMCs.

As to this clonotype: Its target is unknown.

UMI-labeled 5' RACE yielded the TRB cDNA libraries. TCRdb re-analyzed the 5' RACE reads; it lists each CDR3 protein once, without DNA. The sample has some 130,000 distinct CDR3 sequences. The V call is TRBV28, the J call TRBJ2-5; the TCRdb D gene call, TRBD2, has no DNA to confirm it. The receptor was isolated from a human donor in good health. Some clones in this sample may be carry-over from other donors' samples. The sample was naive CXCR3+ CD8+ T cells from blood. The sample's subset: CD45RO-CCR7+CD27+CD95- naive CD8+ T cells expressing CXCR3 (TNR3+). CDR3 loop: CATTPRWREGEETQYF.